A single sample gave rise to the 30 T cell receptor beta chains below, sequenced in a study of blood T cells in healthy people across ages. PCR was performed a second time for roughly 7 to 11 cycles using a sample-barcoded 5' primer and a J-beta primer mix. Using its own MiXCR run on the 5' RACE reads, TCRdb lists one record per CDR3 protein. Of fewer than 750,000 distinct CDR3 sequences listed, about 45% were seen once; the top ten hold under 30%. The sample consisted of blood. These receptors came from a man older than 75 in good health.

The chain has TRBV7-3 and TRBJ2-7, with 8 bases identical to TRBD2. V lost 7 bases to trimming and J lost 5 bases; unmatched junction nucleotides: 13. This CDR3 has 15 amino acids. Germline CDR1 and CDR2: SGHTA and FQGTGA. This chain's CDR3 is CASTYRGGRKNEQYF. CDR3 DNA sequence: TGTGCCAGCACATACCGGGGGGGCAGGAAAAACGAGCAGTACTTC.

The sample holds one count of this clonotype. V usage is TRBV9 and J usage is TRBJ1-4; 12 bases line up with TRBD1. The CDR3 runs 19 residues. V shed 2 bases and J 7 bases; nucleotides not matched to a gene: 15. Per germline, CDR1 SGDLS and CDR2 YYNGEE. CDR3 residues: CASSVGLTGTGGLVEKLFF. The CDR3 DNA is TGTGCCAGCAGCGTCGGTTTAACCGGGACAGGGGGCCTAGTTGAAAAACTGTTTTTT.

This clonotype showed up just a few times. V is TRBV20-1 and J is TRBJ2-1, with 7 positions matching TRBD1. Germline V gene sequence: CDR1 DFQATT, CDR2 SNEGSKA (reference sequence). The CDR3 is 10 residues long. This CDR3 is CSPGGNEQFF. The CDR3 coding sequence is TGCAGCCCAGGGGGCAATGAGCAGTTCTTC.

A few counts support this clonotype. The V gene is TRBV7-2, the J gene TRBJ2-7; D unclear. CDR3 size: 14 residues. Germline-derived CDR1 and CDR2 are SGHTA and FQGNSA. The germline V and J ends were trimmed by 4 bases and 3 bases, with 13 bases remaining between them. The CDR3 spells CASSSAIGNYEQYF. In DNA, the CDR3 is TGTGCCAGCAGCTCGGCCATTGGGAACTACGAGCAGTACTTC.

This clonotype was observed once. This chain joins TRBV9 and TRBJ2-3; D might be TRBD1 or TRBD2, each matching 6 bases. Germline CDR1 is SGDLS and CDR2 is YYNGEE. The V end lost 3 bases, the J end lost 2 bases, and 13 bases lay between the germline ends. The CDR3 covers 15 residues. The CDR3 here is CASSGSGGLTDTQYF. DNA of the CDR3: TGTGCCAGCAGCGGGTCTGGGGGGCTCACAGATACGCAGTATTTT.

The chain carries TRBV4-1 and TRBJ1-5; D gene unclear. Deletions cut 1 base from V and 7 bases from J, with 8 bases between. Germline CDR1 is MGHRA and CDR2 is YSYEKL. The CDR3 totals 13 residues. The CDR3 here is CASSQVVLQPQHF. In DNA, the CDR3 is TGCGCCAGCAGCCAAGTGGTACTGCAGCCCCAGCATTTT.

The chain joins TRBV12-3 or TRBV12-4 to TRBJ1-5, with a possible D match to TRBD1 (5 bases). This CDR3 contains 15 residues. Trimming left V 4 bases short and J 3 bases short, with 13 bases between. CDR3 coding DNA: TGTGCCAGCAGTTCCCACCAGGGAAACAATCAGCCCCAGCATTTT. This encodes CASSSHQGNNQPQHF.

This chain joins TRBV27 and TRBJ2-1; D is unresolved. Trimming cost V 3 bases and J 3 bases, with 6 bases left between them. Germline loops: CDR1 MNHEY, CDR2 SMNVEV (reference sequence). The CDR3 length is 13 residues. The CDR3 loop is CASSFRIYNEQFF. CDR3 DNA: TGTGCCAGCAGTTTTCGCATCTACAATGAGCAGTTCTTC.

The gene calls are TRBV5-1 and TRBJ2-3; 10 bases line up with TRBD1. Germline V CDR1 and CDR2: SGHRS, YFSETQ. With V trimmed by 5 bases and J by 5 bases, 11 bases remained unmatched. The CDR3 contains 16 residues. The CDR3 sequence is CASSPGTGASGDTQYF. The DNA of the CDR3 is TGCGCCAGCAGTCCCGGGACAGGGGCTAGTGGAGATACGCAGTATTTT.

The rearrangement uses TRBV4-3 and TRBJ1-4, with D possibly being TRBD1 (5 bases). CDR3 length: 17 residues. Trimming stripped 0 bases from V and 3 bases from J, with 14 bases between. Germline V CDR1 and CDR2: LGHNA, YSLEER. The CDR3 DNA sequence: TGCGCCAGCAGCCAAGATGACGTGGGACGGCCTAATGAAAAACTGTTTTTT. This sequence encodes CASSQDDVGRPNEKLFF.

The sample holds a few counts of this clonotype. The chain joins TRBV29-1 to TRBJ2-6; no reliable D call. CDR1 SQVTM and CDR2 ANQGSEA come from the germline V gene. Trimming pared 5 bases from V and 0 bases from J, leaving 5 bases between. The CDR3 has 13 amino acids. The CDR3 DNA is TGCAGCGTTCGTGGCTCTGGGGCCAACGTCCTGACTTTC. Residues: CSVRGSGANVLTF.

The chain couples TRBV3-1 to TRBJ2-2, with TRBD1 matching over 8 bases. The CDR3 has 12 amino acids. V dropped 11 bases and J dropped 7; count of bases not matched to a gene: 6. CDR1 and CDR2 (germline): LGHDT, YNNKEL (reference sequence). The CDR3 sequence is CACQGAGGELFF. In nucleotides, the CDR3 is TGTGCCTGCCAGGGGGCTGGCGGGGAGCTGTTTTTT. Based on the CDR3 plus reference TRBV3-1 and TRBJ2-2, the full variable domain is DTAVSQTPKYLVTQMGNDKSIKCEQNLGHDTMYWYKQDSKKFLKIMFSYNNKELIINETVPNRFSPKSPDKAHLNLHINSLELGDSAVYFCACQGAGGELFFGEGSRLTVL.

This clonotype occurred a few times. The rearrangement links TRBV5-1 to TRBJ1-2; no reliable D call. The V end lost 4 bases, the J end lost 4 bases, and 14 bases lay between the germline ends. The CDR3 sequence is 14 residues long. CDR1 SGHRS and CDR2 YFSETQ come from the germline V gene. Here the CDR3 reads CASSTDGDRYGYTF. The CDR3 DNA reads TGCGCCAGCAGCACTGACGGAGACCGCTATGGCTACACCTTC.

Only a few counts were recorded for this clonotype. The chain uses TRBV15 and TRBJ2-5; 9 bases are shared with TRBD1. The better agreement between TRBJ2-7 and the DNA end casts doubt on the J call. The CDR3 extends over 15 amino acids. Germline V gene lookup returns CDR1 LNHNV and CDR2 YYDKDF (reference sequence). CDR3 nucleotides: TGTGCCACCAGCCCCTCCGGGACAGGGTGGCACGAGCAGTACTTC. This gives the protein CATSPSGTGWHEQYF.

This clonotype was recorded a few times. The chain links TRBV6-4 to TRBJ1-4; TRBD1 aligns across 7 bases. Losses at the gene ends were 7 bases for V and 5 bases for J; bases not matched to a gene: 10. The CDR3 is 15 amino acids. From germline, CDR1 is MRHNA and CDR2 SNTAGT. The CDR3 spells CASKRTTGANEKLFF. CDR3 in DNA: TGTGCCAGCAAGAGGACCACAGGGGCCAATGAAAAACTGTTTTTT.

This clonotype was seen a few times. This sequence joins TRBV25-1 and TRBJ2-7; possible D gene TRBD1, 6 bases. CDR1 and CDR2 (germline): MGHDK, SYGVNS. Trimming removed 7 bases at V and 3 bases at J, with 10 bases between. This CDR3 comprises 12 residues. The CDR3 loop is CASTEQGYEQYF. DNA of the CDR3: TGTGCCAGCACGGAACAGGGCTACGAGCAGTACTTC.

This sequence joins TRBV12-3 or TRBV12-4 and TRBJ2-1; perhaps TRBD2 as D (6 bases). This CDR3 region has 15 residues. Trimming took 7 bases from V and 6 from J, leaving 19 bases between them. CDR3 DNA: TGTGCCAGCACCCCGACTAGTTCGGGGCGCAATGAGCAGTTCTTC. Translating it yields CASTPTSSGRNEQFF.

V usage is TRBV6-2 or TRBV6-3 and J usage is TRBJ2-1; 8 nucleotides align to TRBD2. The CDR3 length is 13 residues. The V gene's germline CDR1 is MNHEY and CDR2 SVGEGT. V dropped 10 bases and J dropped 0; count of bases not matched to a gene: 2. In DNA, the CDR3 is TGTGCCACCGCGGGGGGCTCCTACAATGAGCAGTTCTTC. The encoded protein is CATAGGSYNEQFF.

This clonotype turned up a few times. The rearrangement uses TRBV6-5 and TRBJ2-1; D possibly corresponds to TRBD2 (5 bases). Trimming took off 6 bases at V and 1 base at J, with 16 bases between the two ends. The CDR3 length is 16 residues. Per the germline V gene, CDR1 is MNHEY and CDR2 is SVGAGI. DNA of the CDR3: TGTGCCAGCAGCACCCAGCCCCGGGGATCCTACAATGAGCAGTTCTTC. It specifies CASSTQPRGSYNEQFF.

V gene TRBV20-1 combines with J gene TRBJ1-3; D remains ambiguous. The CDR3 loop spans 13 amino acids. Germline CDR1 is DFQATT and CDR2 is SNEGSKA (reference sequence). Trimming removed 5 bases from V and 0 bases from J, with 8 bases in between. CDR3 sequence reads: CSARPVSGNTIYF. Here the CDR3 DNA reads TGCAGTGCTCGACCGGTCTCTGGAAACACCATATATTTT.

V and J are TRBV29-1 and TRBJ2-1; 10 bases are shared with TRBD2. Germline assignment: CDR1 SQVTM and CDR2 ANQGSEA. The length of the CDR3 is 14 residues. Trimming took 8 bases from V and 12 from J; bases not matched to a gene: 16. CDR3 protein: CSSKTSGPNSGQFF. DNA for the CDR3: TGCAGCTCGAAGACTAGCGGGCCCAATAGCGGGCAGTTCTTC.

The rearrangement joins TRBV30 to TRBJ1-6; 12 nucleotides align to TRBD1. From germline, CDR1 is GTSNPN and CDR2 SVGIG (reference sequence). The CDR3 consists of 16 residues. The V and J ends lost 1 base and 10 bases, in that order; junction bases with no gene match: 8. The CDR3 is CAWSGPGTGGESPLHF. The CDR3 nucleotides read TGTGCCTGGAGTGGACCCGGGACAGGGGGCGAGTCACCCCTCCACTTT.

V gene TRBV3-1 combines with J gene TRBJ2-1, with 12 bases matching TRBD2. Gene TRBJ2-7 matches the end of the DNA better, so the J call may be wrong. The CDR3 length is 15 residues. Germline V gene sequence: CDR1 LGHDT, CDR2 YNNKEL (reference sequence). CDR3 in amino acids: CASSQGLAGVNEQYF. The DNA for the CDR3 is TGTGCCAGCAGCCAAGGACTAGCGGGGGTCAATGAGCAGTACTTC.

The chain uses TRBV9 and TRBJ2-3, with D hard to call. This CDR3 region has 13 residues. The V gene's germline CDR1 is SGDLS and CDR2 YYNGEE. Trimming left V 3 bases short and J 6 bases short, with 11 bases between. The CDR3, as DNA: TGTGCCAGCAGCGGAGCCCCTGGGGATACGCAGTATTTT. It translates to CASSGAPGDTQYF.

The genes are TRBV9 and TRBJ2-5, with TRBD2 identical over 7 bases. The CDR3 extends over 14 amino acids. Germline V gene data show CDR1 as SGDLS and CDR2 as YYNGEE. The V segment lost 1 base and the J segment 0 bases; nucleotides outside the gene matches: 0. CDR3 region: CASSVLADQETQYF. The CDR3 nucleotides are TGTGCCAGCAGCGTACTAGCGGACCAAGAGACCCAGTACTTC.

This clonotype was counted between two and nine times. The CDR3 DNA sequence: TGCAGTGCTAGAGCCCCTGTAGGAAAAAACATTCAGTACTTC. Translated, it gives CSARAPVGKNIQYF. This chain links TRBV20-1 with TRBJ2-4, with D unresolved. This CDR3 has 14 amino acids. Per germline, CDR1 DFQATT and CDR2 SNEGSKA (reference sequence). V dropped 1 base and J dropped 4 bases, with 11 bases sitting between them.

J is TRBJ2-1 and V is TRBV11-2; 7 positions match TRBD2. CDR1 and CDR2 (germline): SGHAT, FQNNGV. This CDR3 contains 17 residues. With 2 bases clipped from V and 3 bases from J, the junction kept 10 bases outside the gene matches. The CDR3 sequence: CASSLRSWGGGYNEQFF. The CDR3 DNA follows: TGTGCCAGCAGCTTAAGATCATGGGGCGGGGGCTACAATGAGCAGTTCTTC.

The sample holds one count of this clonotype. This chain joins TRBV5-1 and TRBJ1-1; 7 bases line up with TRBD1. With 4 bases clipped from V and 0 bases from J, the junction kept 6 bases outside the gene matches. CDR1 is SGHRS and CDR2 is YFSETQ in the germline V gene. The CDR3 length is 15 residues. CDR3 DNA sequence: TGCGCCAGCAGCACCAGGGGACAGATGAACACTGAAGCTTTCTTT. It specifies CASSTRGQMNTEAFF.

A few counts support this clonotype. This sequence joins TRBV28 and TRBJ2-7; 14 bases line up with TRBD2. TRBJ2-5 matches the DNA end more closely, so the J call is doubtful. CDR3 length: 16 residues. Germline V gene sequence: CDR1 MDHEN, CDR2 SYDVKM. CDR3 protein: CASSLLGTSGSETQYF. CDR3 nucleotides: TGTGCCAGCAGTTTACTGGGGACTAGCGGGAGTGAGACCCAGTACTTC.

V gene TRBV20-1 combines with J gene TRBJ1-1; D gene unclear. V dropped 2 bases and J dropped 5 bases, with 12 bases sitting between them. This CDR3 has 13 amino acids. Germline CDR1 is DFQATT and CDR2 is SNEGSKA (reference sequence). The CDR3 sequence is CSARNRGKTEAFF. The CDR3 nucleotides read TGCAGTGCTAGAAATCGCGGGAAAACTGAAGCTTTCTTT.